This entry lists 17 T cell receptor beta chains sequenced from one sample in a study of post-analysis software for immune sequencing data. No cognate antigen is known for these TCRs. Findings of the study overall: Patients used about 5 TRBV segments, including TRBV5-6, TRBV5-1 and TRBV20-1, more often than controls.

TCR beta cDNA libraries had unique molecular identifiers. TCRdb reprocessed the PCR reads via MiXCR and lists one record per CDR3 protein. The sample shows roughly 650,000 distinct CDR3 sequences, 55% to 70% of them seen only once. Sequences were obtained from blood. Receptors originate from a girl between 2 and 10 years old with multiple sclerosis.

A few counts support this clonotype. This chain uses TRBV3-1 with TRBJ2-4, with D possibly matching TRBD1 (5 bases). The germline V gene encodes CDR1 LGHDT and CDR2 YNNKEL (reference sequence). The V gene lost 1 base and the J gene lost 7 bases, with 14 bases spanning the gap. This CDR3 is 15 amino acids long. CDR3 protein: CASSQVVGRRNIQYF. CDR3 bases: TGTGCCAGCAGCCAAGTGGTGGGGCGACGGAACATTCAGTACTTC.

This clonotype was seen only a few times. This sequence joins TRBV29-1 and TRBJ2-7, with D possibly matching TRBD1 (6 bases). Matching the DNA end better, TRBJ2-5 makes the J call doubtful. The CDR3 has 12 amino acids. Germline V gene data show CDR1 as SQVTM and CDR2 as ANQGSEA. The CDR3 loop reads CSVATGGGTQYF. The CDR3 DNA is TGCAGCGTCGCGACAGGTGGCGGGACCCAGTACTTC.

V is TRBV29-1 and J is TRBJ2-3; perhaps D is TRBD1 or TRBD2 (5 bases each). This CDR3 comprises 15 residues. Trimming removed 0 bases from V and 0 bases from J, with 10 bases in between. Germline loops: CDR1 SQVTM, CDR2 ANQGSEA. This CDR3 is CSVEDPRDSTDTQYF. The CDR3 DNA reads TGCAGCGTTGAAGATCCCCGGGACAGCACAGATACGCAGTATTTT.

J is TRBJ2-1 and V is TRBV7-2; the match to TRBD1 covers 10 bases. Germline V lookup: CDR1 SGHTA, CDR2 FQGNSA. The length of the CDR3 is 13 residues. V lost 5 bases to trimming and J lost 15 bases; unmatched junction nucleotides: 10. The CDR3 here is CASSEGTGVYRFF. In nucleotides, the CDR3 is TGTGCCAGCAGCGAGGGGACAGGGGTTTACAGGTTCTTC.

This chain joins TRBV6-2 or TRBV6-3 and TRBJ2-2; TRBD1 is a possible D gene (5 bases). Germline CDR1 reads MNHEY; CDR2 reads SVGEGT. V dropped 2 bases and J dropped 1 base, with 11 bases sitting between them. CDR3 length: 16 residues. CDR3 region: CASSYPGPLNTGELFF. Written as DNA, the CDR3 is TGTGCCAGCAGTTACCCAGGGCCCCTGAACACCGGGGAGCTGTTTTTT.

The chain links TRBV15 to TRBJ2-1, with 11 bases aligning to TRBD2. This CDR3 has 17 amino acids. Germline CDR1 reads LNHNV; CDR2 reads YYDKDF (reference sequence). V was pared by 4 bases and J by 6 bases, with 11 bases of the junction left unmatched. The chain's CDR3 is CATSKSRLAGYINEQFF. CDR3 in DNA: TGTGCCACCAGCAAATCACGACTAGCGGGGTACATCAATGAGCAGTTCTTC.

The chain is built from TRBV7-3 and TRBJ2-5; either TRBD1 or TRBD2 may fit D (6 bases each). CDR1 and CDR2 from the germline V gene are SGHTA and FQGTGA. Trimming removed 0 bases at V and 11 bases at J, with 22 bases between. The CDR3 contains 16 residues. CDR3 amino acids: CASSLTGGLEANEQYF. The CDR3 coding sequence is TGTGCCAGCAGCTTAACAGGGGGGCTAGAGGCCAATGAGCAGTACTTC.

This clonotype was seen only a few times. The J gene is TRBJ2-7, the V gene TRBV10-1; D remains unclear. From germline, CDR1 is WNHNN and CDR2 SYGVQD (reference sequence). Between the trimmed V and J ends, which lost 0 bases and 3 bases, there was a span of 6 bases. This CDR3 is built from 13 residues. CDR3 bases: TGCGCCAGCAGTGAGTCCCAGTTCTACGAGCAGTACTTC. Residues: CASSESQFYEQYF.

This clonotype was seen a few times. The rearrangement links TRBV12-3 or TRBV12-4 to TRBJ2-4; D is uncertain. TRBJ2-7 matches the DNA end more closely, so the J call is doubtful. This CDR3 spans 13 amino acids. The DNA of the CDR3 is TGTGCCAGCAGTTTGGCTGGGTTCGACGAGCAGTACTTC. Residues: CASSLAGFDEQYF.

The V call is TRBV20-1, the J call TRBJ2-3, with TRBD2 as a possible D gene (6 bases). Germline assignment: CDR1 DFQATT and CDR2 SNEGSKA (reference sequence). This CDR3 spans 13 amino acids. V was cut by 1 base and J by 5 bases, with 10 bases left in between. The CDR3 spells CSARATSLDTQYF. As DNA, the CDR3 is TGCAGTGCTAGAGCGACTAGTCTAGATACGCAGTATTTT.

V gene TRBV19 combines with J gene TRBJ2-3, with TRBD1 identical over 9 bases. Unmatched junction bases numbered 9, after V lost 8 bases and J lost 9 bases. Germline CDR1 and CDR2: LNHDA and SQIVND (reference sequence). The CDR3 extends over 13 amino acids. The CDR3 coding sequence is TGTGCCAGTGCTCGGGACAGGGCAGGGACGCAGTATTTT. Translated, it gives CASARDRAGTQYF.

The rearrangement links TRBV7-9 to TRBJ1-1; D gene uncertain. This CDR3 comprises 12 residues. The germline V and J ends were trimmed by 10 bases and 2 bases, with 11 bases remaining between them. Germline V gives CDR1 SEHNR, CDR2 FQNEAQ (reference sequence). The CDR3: CATRPLNTEAFF. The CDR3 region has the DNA TGTGCCACGAGACCCCTTAACACTGAAGCTTTCTTT.

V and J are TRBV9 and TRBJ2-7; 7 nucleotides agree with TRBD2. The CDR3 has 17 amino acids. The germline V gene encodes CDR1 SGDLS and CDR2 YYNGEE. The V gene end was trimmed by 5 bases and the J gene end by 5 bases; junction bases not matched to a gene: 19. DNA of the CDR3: TGTGCCAGCAGTGAAGGACATTTCGGCGGGAGTTTCGACGAGCAGTACTTC. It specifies CASSEGHFGGSFDEQYF.

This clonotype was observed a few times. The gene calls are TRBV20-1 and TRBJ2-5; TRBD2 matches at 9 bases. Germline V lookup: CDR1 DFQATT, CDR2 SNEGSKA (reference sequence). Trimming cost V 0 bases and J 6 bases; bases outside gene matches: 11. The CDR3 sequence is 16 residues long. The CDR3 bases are TGCAGTGCTAGAGATTGGTCTAGCGGGACAATAAAGACCCAGTACTTC. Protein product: CSARDWSSGTIKTQYF.

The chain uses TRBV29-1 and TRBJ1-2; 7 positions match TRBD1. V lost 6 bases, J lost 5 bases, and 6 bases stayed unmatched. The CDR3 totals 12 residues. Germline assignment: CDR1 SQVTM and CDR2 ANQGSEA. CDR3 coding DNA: TGCAGCGTCCAAGACAGGGCGTATGGCTACACCTTC. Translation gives CSVQDRAYGYTF.

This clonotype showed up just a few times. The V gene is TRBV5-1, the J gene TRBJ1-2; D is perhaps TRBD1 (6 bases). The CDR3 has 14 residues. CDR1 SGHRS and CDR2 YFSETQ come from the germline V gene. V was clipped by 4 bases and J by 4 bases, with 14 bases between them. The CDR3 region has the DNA TGCGCCAGCAGCGTTGGAGGGGGAAGCTATGGCTACACCTTC. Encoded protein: CASSVGGGSYGYTF.

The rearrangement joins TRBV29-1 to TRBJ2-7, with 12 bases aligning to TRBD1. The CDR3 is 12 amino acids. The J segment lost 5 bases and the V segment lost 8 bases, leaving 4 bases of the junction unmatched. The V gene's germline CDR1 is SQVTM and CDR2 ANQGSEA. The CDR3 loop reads CSTGTGGHEQYF. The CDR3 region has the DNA TGCAGCACTGGGACAGGGGGCCACGAGCAGTACTTC.